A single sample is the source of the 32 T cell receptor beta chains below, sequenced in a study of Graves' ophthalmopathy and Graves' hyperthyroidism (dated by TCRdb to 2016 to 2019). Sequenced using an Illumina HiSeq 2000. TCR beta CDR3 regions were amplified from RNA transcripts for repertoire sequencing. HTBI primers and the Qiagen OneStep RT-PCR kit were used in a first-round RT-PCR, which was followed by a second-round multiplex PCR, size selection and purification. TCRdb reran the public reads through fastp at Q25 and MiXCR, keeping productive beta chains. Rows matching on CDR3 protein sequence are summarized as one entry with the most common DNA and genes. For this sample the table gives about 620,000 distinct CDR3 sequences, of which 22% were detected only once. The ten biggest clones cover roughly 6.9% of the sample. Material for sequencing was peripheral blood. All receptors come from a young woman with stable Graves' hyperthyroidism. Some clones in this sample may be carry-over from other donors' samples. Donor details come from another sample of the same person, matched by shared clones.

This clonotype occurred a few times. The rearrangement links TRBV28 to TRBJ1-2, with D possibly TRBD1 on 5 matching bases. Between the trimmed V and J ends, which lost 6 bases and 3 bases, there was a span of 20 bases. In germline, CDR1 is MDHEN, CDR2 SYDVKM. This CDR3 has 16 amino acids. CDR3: CASSQGLVMVDYGYTF. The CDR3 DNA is TGTGCCAGCAGCCAGGGCCTGGTTATGGTGGACTATGGCTACACCTTC.

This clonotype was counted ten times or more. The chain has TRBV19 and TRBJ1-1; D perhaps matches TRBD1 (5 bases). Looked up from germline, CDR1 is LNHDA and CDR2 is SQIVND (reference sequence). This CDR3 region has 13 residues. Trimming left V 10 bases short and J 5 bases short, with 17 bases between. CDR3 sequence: CATRPGPGTEAFF. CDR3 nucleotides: TGTGCCACGCGCCCGGGGCCGGGGACTGAAGCTTTCTTT.

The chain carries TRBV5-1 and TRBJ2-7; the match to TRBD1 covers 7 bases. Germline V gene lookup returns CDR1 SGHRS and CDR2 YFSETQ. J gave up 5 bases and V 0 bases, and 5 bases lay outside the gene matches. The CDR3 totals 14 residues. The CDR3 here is CASSLENDRDEQYF. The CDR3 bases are TGCGCCAGCAGCTTGGAAAATGACAGGGACGAGCAGTACTTC.

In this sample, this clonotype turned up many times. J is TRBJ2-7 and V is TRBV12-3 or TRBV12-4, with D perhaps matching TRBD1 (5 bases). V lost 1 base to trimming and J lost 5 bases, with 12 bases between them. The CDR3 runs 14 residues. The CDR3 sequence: CASSLGRQFHEQYF. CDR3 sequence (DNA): TGTGCCAGCAGTTTAGGACGACAGTTCCACGAGCAGTACTTC.

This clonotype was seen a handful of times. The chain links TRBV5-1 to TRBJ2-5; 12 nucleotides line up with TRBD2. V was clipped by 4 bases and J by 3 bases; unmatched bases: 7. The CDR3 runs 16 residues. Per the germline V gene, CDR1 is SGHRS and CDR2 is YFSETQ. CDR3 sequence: CASSLPSGGAEETQYF. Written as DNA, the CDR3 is TGCGCCAGCAGCCTGCCTAGCGGGGGGGCGGAAGAGACCCAGTACTTC.

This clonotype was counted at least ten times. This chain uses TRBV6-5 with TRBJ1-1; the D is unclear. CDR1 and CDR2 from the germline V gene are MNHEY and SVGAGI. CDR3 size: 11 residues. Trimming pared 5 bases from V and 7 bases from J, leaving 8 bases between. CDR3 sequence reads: CASSPLFEAFF. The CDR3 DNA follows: TGTGCCAGCAGTCCACTCTTTGAAGCTTTCTTT.

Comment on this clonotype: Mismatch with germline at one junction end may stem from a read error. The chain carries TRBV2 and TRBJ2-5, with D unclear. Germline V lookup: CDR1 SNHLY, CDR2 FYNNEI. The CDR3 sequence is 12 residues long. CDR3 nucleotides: TGTGCCAGCAGGGGGAACCAAGAGACTCAGTACTTC. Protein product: CASRGNQETQYF.

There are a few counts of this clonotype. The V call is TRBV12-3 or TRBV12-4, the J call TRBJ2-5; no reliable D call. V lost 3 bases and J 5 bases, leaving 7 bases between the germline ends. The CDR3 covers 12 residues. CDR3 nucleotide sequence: TGTGCCAGCAGTTTGATCCCGGAGACCCAGTACTTC. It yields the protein CASSLIPETQYF.

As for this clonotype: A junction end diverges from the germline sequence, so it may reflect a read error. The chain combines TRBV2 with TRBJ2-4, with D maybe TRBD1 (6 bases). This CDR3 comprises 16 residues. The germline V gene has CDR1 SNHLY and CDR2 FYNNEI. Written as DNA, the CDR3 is TGTGCCAGCAGTGCGGACAGAATCATTTACAAAAACATTAAGTACTTC. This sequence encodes CASSADRIIYKNIKYF.

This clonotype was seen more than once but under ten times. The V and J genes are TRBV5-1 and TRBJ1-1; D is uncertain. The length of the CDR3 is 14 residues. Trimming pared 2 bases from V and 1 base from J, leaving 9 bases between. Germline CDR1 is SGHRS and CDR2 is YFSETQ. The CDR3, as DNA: TGCGCCAGCAGCTTTCAAACGACGAACACTGAAGCTTTCTTT. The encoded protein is CASSFQTTNTEAFF.

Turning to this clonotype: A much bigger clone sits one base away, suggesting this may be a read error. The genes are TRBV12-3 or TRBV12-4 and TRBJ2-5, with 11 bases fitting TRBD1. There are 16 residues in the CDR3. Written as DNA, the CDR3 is TGTGCCAGCAGTTTCCTTATAGGGACAGGGGGTGAGACCAAGTACTTC. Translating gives CASSFLIGTGGETKYF.

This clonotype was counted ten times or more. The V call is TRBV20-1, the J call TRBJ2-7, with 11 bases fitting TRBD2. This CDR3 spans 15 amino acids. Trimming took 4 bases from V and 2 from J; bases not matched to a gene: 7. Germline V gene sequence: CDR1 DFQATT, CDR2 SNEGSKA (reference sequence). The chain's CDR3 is CSANPGTSGAYEQYF. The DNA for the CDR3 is TGCAGTGCTAACCCCGGGACTAGCGGTGCCTACGAGCAGTACTTC.

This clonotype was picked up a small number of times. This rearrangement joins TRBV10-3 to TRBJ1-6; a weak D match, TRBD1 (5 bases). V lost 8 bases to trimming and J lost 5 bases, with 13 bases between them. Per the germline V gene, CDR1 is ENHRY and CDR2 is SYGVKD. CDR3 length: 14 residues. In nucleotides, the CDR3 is TGTGCCATCGCCCGGGGGGAAAATAATTCACCCCTCCACTTT. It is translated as CAIARGENNSPLHF.

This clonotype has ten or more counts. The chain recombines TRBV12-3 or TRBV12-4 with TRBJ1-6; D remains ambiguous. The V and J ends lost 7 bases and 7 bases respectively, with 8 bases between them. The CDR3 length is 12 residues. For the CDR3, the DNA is TGTGCCAGCAAGTCAGCAAATTCACCCCTCCACTTT. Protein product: CASKSANSPLHF.

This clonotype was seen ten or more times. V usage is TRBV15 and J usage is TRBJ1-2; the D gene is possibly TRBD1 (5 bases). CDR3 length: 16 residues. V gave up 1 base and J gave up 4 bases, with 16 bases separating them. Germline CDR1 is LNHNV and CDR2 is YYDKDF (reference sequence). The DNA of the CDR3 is TGTGCCACCAGCAGAGCCGGGACGGCCAGTGGCTATGGCTACACCTTC. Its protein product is CATSRAGTASGYGYTF.

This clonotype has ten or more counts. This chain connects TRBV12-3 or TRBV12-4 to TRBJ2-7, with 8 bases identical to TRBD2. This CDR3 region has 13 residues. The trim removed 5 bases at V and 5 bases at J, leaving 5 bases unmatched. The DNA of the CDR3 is TGTGCCAGCAGTAAGGGACTAGGCCACGAGCAGTACTTC. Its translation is CASSKGLGHEQYF.

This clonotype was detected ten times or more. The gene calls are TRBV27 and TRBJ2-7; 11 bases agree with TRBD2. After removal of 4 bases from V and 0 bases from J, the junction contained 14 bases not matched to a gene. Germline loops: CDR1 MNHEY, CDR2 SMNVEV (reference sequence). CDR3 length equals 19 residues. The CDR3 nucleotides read TGTGCCAGCAGTTCGCTAACTAGCGGGGGATTTACAAGCTCCTACGAGCAGTACTTC. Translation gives CASSSLTSGGFTSSYEQYF.

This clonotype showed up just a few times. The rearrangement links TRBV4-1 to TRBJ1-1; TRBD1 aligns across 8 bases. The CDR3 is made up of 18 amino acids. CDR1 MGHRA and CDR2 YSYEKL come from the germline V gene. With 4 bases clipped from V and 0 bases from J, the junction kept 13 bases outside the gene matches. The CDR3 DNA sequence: TGCGCCAGCAGCCTAACGCTCGGGACAGGCACTATGAACACTGAAGCTTTCTTT. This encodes CASSLTLGTGTMNTEAFF.

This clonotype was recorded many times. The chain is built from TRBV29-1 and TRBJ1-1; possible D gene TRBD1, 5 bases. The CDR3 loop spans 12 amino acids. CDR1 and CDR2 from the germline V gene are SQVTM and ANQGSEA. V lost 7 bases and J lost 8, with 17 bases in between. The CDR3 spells CSATGTMHEAFF. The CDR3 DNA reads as TGCAGCGCCACGGGGACCATGCACGAAGCTTTCTTT.

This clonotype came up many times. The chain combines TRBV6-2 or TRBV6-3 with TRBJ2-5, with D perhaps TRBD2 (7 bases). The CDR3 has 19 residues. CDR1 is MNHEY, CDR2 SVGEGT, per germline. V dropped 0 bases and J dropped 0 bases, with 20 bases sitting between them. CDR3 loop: CASSYSTEAGATYQETQYF. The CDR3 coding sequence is TGTGCCAGCAGTTACTCGACAGAGGCGGGGGCTACGTACCAAGAGACCCAGTACTTC.

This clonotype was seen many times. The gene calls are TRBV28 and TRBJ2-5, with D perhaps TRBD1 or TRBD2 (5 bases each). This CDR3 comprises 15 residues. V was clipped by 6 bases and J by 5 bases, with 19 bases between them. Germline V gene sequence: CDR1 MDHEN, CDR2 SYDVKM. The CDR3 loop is CASSPRDESEETQYF. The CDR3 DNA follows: TGTGCCAGCAGCCCACGGGACGAGAGTGAGGAGACCCAGTACTTC.

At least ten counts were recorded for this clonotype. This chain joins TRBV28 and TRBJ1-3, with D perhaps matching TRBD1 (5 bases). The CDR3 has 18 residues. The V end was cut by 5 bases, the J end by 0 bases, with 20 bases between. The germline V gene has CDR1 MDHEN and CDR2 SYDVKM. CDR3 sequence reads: CASSTHWGPRNSGNTIYF. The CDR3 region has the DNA TGTGCCAGCAGTACACATTGGGGACCCCGAAACTCTGGAAACACCATATATTTT.

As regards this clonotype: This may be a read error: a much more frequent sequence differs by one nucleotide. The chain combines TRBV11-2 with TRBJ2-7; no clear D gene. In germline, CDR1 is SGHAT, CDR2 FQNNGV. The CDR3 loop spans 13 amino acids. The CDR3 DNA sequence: TGTGCCGGCAGCTTAGCCGGAGACTACGAGCAGTACTTC. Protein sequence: CAGSLAGDYEQYF.

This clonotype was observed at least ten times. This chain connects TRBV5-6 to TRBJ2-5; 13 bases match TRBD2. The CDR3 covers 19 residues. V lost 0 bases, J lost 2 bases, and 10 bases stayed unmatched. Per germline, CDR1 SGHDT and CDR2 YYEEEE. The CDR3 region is CASSLALLAGGPHQETQYF. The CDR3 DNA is TGTGCCAGCAGCTTGGCTTTACTAGCGGGAGGGCCCCATCAAGAGACCCAGTACTTC.

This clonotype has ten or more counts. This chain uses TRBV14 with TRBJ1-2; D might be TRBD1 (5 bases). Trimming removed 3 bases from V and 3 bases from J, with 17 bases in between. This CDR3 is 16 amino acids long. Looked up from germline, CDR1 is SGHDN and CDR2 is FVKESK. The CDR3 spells CASSQPGAARYYGYTF. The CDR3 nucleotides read TGTGCCAGCAGCCAGCCCGGGGCAGCAAGATACTATGGCTACACCTTC. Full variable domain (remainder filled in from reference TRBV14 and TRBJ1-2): EAGVTQFPSHSVIEKGQTVTLRCDPISGHDNLYWYRRVMGKEIKFLLHFVKESKQDESGMPNNRFLAERTGGTYSTLKVQPAELEDSGVYFCASSQPGAARYYGYTFGSGTRLTVV.

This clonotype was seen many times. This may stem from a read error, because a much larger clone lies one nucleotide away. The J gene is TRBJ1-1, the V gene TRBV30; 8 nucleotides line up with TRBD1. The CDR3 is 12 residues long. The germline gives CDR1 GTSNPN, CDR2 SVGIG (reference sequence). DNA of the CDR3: TGTGCCTGGGGACAGGGACACACTGAAGCTTGCTTT. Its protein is CAWGQGHTEACF.

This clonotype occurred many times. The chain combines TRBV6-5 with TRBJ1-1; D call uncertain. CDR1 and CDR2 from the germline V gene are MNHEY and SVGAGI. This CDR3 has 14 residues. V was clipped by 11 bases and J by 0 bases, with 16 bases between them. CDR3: CAVAREFLNTEAFF. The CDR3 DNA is TGTGCCGTCGCCCGGGAATTCCTGAACACTGAAGCTTTCTTT.

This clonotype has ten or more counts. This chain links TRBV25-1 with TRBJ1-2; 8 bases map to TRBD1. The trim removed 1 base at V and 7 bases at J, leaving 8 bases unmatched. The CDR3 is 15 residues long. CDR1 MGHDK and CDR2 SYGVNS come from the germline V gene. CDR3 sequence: CASSEWDWTGSGYTF. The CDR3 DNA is TGTGCCAGCAGTGAATGGGACTGGACAGGGTCTGGCTACACCTTC.

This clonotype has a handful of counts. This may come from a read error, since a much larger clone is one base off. CDR3 DNA sequence: TGTGCCAGCAGCTTCGGCGGGAACTACGAGCAGTACTTC. This codes for CASSFGGNYEQYF. V is TRBV7-9 and J is TRBJ2-7; perhaps TRBD2 as D (6 bases). This CDR3 comprises 13 residues. V was trimmed by 3 bases and J by 3 bases, leaving 9 bases between them. In germline, CDR1 is SEHNR, CDR2 FQNEAQ (reference sequence).

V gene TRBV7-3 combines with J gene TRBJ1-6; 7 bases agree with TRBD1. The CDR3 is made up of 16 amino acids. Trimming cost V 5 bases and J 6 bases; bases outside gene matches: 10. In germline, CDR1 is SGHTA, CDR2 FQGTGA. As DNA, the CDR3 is TGTGCCAGCAGCAAATTACCGACAGGGCGTAATTCACCCCTCCACTTT. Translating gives CASSKLPTGRNSPLHF.

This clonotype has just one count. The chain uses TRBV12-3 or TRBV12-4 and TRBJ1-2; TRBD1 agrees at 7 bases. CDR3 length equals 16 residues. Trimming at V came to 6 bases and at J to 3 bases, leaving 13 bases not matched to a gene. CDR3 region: CASSGDRPPLDYGYTF. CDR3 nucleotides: TGTGCCAGCAGCGGGGACAGACCCCCACTGGACTATGGCTACACCTTC.

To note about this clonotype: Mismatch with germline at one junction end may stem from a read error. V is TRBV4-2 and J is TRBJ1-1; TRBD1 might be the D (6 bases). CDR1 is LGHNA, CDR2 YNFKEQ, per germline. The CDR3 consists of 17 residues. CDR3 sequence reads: CASSQEVSGVPNTDAFF. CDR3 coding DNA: TGTGCCAGCAGCCAAGAAGTGTCAGGGGTCCCTAACACTGACGCTTTCTTT.